This TCR beta chain was captured by sequencing in a study of neoadjuvant anti-PD-1 for oral cavity cancer. This table comes from immunoSEQ multiplex PCR, and its TCRdb copy is limited to in-frame clones, with some not included. The top ten hold roughly two fifths of the sample, which has more than 12,000 clones, 36% seen once. Time point denoted: after neoadjuvant nivolumab, at surgical resection. V was pared by 2 bases and J by 4 bases, with 12 bases between. This CDR3 has 14 amino acids. Germline assignment: CDR1 ENHRY and CDR2 SYGVKD. Relative to its sample, this clone is medium-sized. The V gene is TRBV10-3, the J gene TRBJ2-7; maybe TRBD1 (6 bases). The source was tumor tissue, collected after nivolumab (anti-PD-1) treatment. The source is a person aged 35-79 years with oral cavity squamous cell carcinoma. For the CDR3, the DNA is TGTGCCATCAGTGAGCCAAGAGGACAGTACGAGCAGTACTTC. This translates into CAISEPRGQYEQYF.